This T cell receptor beta chain derives from a study of T cell responses to AZD1222 COVID-19 vaccine. This clone was seen just once. Its antigen is unidentified. V lost 1 base and J 8 bases, leaving 8 bases between the germline ends. CDR3 length: 12 amino acids. Germline CDR1 SGHVS, CDR2 FNYEAQ. TCRdb's table, derived via immunoSEQ multiplex PCR, lists solely in-frame clones and lacks some. The data show roughly 110,000 clones, 92% seen once. Pooled samples include second doses given at about 4 or 12 weeks. Study-level findings and limits: With dominance at 160-218 and 743-854, vaccine-associated CD4 TCRs spanned spike. No repertoire was sampled before or during the peak T cell response, only after it. Among AZD1222 vaccinees, only five to seven were seropositive at baseline.

The chain recombines TRBV7-6 with TRBJ1-2, with no clear D. This material consisted of peripheral blood, taken 28 days after the second AZD1222 dose. The clonotype was recovered from an adult who received the AZD1222 COVID-19 vaccine. CDR3 region: CASSLDGFGYTF. The CDR3 nucleotides read TGTGCCAGCAGCTTAGATGGTTTCGGCTACACCTTC.